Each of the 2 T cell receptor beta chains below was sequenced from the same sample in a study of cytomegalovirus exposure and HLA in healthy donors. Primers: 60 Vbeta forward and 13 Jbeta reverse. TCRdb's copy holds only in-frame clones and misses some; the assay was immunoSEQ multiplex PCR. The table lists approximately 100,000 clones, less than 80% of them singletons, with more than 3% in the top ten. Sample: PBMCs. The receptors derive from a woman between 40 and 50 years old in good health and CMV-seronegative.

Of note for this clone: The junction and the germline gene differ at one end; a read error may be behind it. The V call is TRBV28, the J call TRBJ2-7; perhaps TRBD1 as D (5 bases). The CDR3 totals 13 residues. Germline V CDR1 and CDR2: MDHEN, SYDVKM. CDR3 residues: CASSWGSGYGQYF. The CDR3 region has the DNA TGTGCCAGCAGTTGGGGCTCGGGTTACGGGCAGTACTTC.

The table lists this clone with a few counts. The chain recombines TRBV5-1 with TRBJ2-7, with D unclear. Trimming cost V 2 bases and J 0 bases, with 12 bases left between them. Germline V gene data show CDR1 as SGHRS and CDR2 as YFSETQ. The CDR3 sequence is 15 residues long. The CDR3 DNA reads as TGCGCCAGCAGCTTCGGTCTCAGAGGCTCCTACGAGCAGTACTTC. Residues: CASSFGLRGSYEQYF.